The 25 T cell receptor beta chains reported below all come from one sample, sequenced in a study of a mutant IDH1 vaccine in newly diagnosed glioma. The method was immunoSEQ multiplex PCR; TCRdb's version includes in-frame clones alone and lacks a portion of them. The repertoire has approximately 60,000 clones, approximately 90% of them found once; the top ten carry around 4.4%. These receptors' targets are unknown. Time point noted: week 5, during vaccination. A single vaccine dose contained 300 ug of mutant IDH1 20-mer peptide, and topical imiquimod was used with it. The source was PBMCs, collected from a glioma patient whose treatment included an IDH1 peptide vaccine. The receptors come from a woman between 40 and 55 years old with glioma.

The chain joins TRBV14 to TRBJ2-2; D is perhaps TRBD1 (5 bases). V gave up 3 bases and J gave up 2 bases, with 16 bases separating them. Germline lookup yields CDR1 SGHDN and CDR2 FVKESK. This CDR3 has 17 residues. CDR3 in amino acids: CASSQAIWGLNTGELFF. DNA of the CDR3: TGTGCCAGCAGCCAGGCAATATGGGGCTTAAACACCGGGGAGCTGTTTTTT.

V and J are TRBV4-1 and TRBJ1-1; perhaps TRBD1 as D (6 bases). Trimming removed 0 bases at V and 3 bases at J, with 11 bases between. This CDR3 is built from 15 residues. The V gene's germline CDR1 is MGHRA and CDR2 YSYEKL. The CDR3 reads CASSQERGGYTEAFF. DNA of the CDR3: TGCGCCAGCAGCCAAGAAAGAGGGGGATACACTGAAGCTTTCTTT.

The genes are TRBV15 and TRBJ2-7, with 7 bases aligning to TRBD1. CDR1 is LNHNV and CDR2 is YYDKDF in the germline V gene (reference sequence). Losses at the gene ends were 1 base for V and 2 bases for J; bases not matched to a gene: 5. The CDR3 consists of 15 residues. CDR3 loop: CATSRGTGDPYEQYF. CDR3 DNA: TGTGCCACCAGCAGAGGAACAGGGGACCCCTACGAGCAGTACTTC.

This chain joins TRBV7-9 and TRBJ1-5; 7 nucleotides align to TRBD1. With 0 bases clipped from V and 3 bases from J, the junction kept 5 bases outside the gene matches. The CDR3 is 16 amino acids. Germline V gene data show CDR1 as SEHNR and CDR2 as FQNEAQ (reference sequence). CDR3 sequence reads: CASSLAGQGDNQPQHF. In DNA, the CDR3 is TGTGCCAGCAGCTTAGCAGGGCAGGGGGACAATCAGCCCCAGCATTTT.

J is TRBJ2-7 and V is TRBV28; TRBD1 agrees at 9 bases. CDR3 size: 14 residues. With V trimmed by 5 bases and J by 3 bases, 5 bases remained unmatched. Germline V gene lookup returns CDR1 MDHEN and CDR2 SYDVKM. CDR3 DNA sequence: TGTGCCAGCAGTACCGGGACAGGGCTCTACGAGCAGTACTTC. Translation gives CASSTGTGLYEQYF.

The rearrangement links TRBV27 to TRBJ2-7; D gene ambiguous. The CDR3 length is 12 residues. CDR1 and CDR2 from the germline V gene are MNHEY and SMNVEV (reference sequence). The V end was cut by 5 bases, the J end by 3 bases, with 8 bases between. The CDR3 nucleotides are TGTGCCAGCAGTCCTGGGGACTACGAGCAGTACTTC. This sequence encodes CASSPGDYEQYF.

The V gene is TRBV7-9, the J gene TRBJ1-5, with no clear D. Germline CDR1 and CDR2: SEHNR and FQNEAQ (reference sequence). V shed 7 bases and J shed 2 bases, with 6 bases lying between them. The CDR3 contains 12 residues. The CDR3 reads CASNSGNQPQHF. In nucleotides, the CDR3 is TGTGCCAGCAATTCCGGCAATCAGCCCCAGCATTTT.

The rearrangement joins TRBV5-1 to TRBJ2-1; 10 nucleotides agree with TRBD2. The junction had 3 bases not matched to a gene; V was cut back by 3 bases and J by 3 bases. The germline V gene has CDR1 SGHRS and CDR2 YFSETQ. The CDR3 extends over 15 amino acids. CDR3 in DNA: TGCGCCAGCAGCTCGGGGACTAGCGACTACAATGAGCAGTTCTTC. It specifies CASSSGTSDYNEQFF.

The chain links TRBV6-6 to TRBJ1-2; D possibly corresponds to TRBD1 (6 bases). Germline V gene lookup returns CDR1 MNHNY and CDR2 SVGAGI (reference sequence). The CDR3 length is 16 residues. The germline V and J ends were trimmed by 2 bases and 4 bases, with 17 bases remaining between them. CDR3 in DNA: TGTGCCAGCAGTTACGCGGGGGACATGACAGGCTATGGCTACACCTTC. Translating it yields CASSYAGDMTGYGYTF.

The V and J genes are TRBV4-3 and TRBJ2-3, with D possibly TRBD2 on 6 matching bases. The length of the CDR3 is 16 residues. In germline, CDR1 is LGHNA, CDR2 YSLEER. Trimming pared 1 base from V and 4 bases from J, leaving 15 bases between. The CDR3 loop is CASSQVGGRPPDTQYF. CDR3 bases: TGCGCCAGCAGCCAAGTCGGGGGACGACCCCCAGATACGCAGTATTTT.

The V call is TRBV29-1, the J call TRBJ2-5; 7 bases fit TRBD1. The CDR3 has 12 amino acids. V dropped 6 bases and J dropped 5; count of bases not matched to a gene: 6. The germline gives CDR1 SQVTM, CDR2 ANQGSEA. The CDR3 sequence is CSVETGSETQYF. CDR3 DNA: TGCAGCGTAGAGACAGGGTCCGAGACCCAGTACTTC.

V and J are TRBV30 and TRBJ2-7, with a tentative D call TRBD1 (5 bases). The CDR3 is 14 amino acids. From germline, CDR1 is GTSNPN and CDR2 SVGIG (reference sequence). Trimming removed 0 bases at V and 3 bases at J, with 12 bases between. CDR3 sequence reads: CAWSVAGFGYEQYF. The CDR3 nucleotides read TGTGCCTGGAGTGTGGCAGGGTTCGGCTACGAGCAGTACTTC.

This rearrangement joins TRBV5-8 to TRBJ2-3; perhaps TRBD2 as D (5 bases). Trimming shortened V by 3 bases and J by 6 bases, and 11 bases separated the two germline ends. This CDR3 contains 13 residues. Per the germline V gene, CDR1 is SGHTS and CDR2 is YDEGEE. CDR3 sequence reads: CASSSSRGDTQYF. The CDR3 bases are TGTGCCAGCAGCTCATCGCGCGGGGATACGCAGTATTTT.

This chain connects TRBV7-9 to TRBJ1-1; perhaps TRBD1 as D (5 bases). Germline CDR1 and CDR2: SEHNR and FQNEAQ (reference sequence). V was cut by 5 bases and J by 3 bases, with 13 bases left in between. This CDR3 contains 14 residues. CDR3 bases: TGTGCCAGCAGCGCTACGGGGGGGTACACTGAAGCTTTCTTT. This encodes CASSATGGYTEAFF.

The rearrangement joins TRBV12-5 to TRBJ2-1; 9 bases are a match to TRBD2. This CDR3 comprises 19 residues. The germline V gene has CDR1 LGHNT and CDR2 FRNRAP. V lost 3 bases and J lost 0; bases outside the gene matches: 12. The CDR3 loop is CASGFSLLAGPSSYNEQFF. The DNA of the CDR3 is TGTGCTAGTGGTTTTAGCCTGCTAGCGGGACCGAGCTCCTACAATGAGCAGTTCTTC.

The chain couples TRBV2 to TRBJ1-2; 7 bases line up with TRBD1. V dropped 6 bases and J dropped 8; count of bases not matched to a gene: 6. This CDR3 contains 12 residues. Germline V gene data show CDR1 as SNHLY and CDR2 as FYNNEI. CDR3 in amino acids: CASRRQGWGYTF. The CDR3 DNA is TGTGCCAGCAGAAGACAGGGCTGGGGCTACACCTTC.

The chain is built from TRBV4-1 and TRBJ1-1; no reliable D call. The ends were cut back, 3 bases at V and 1 base at J, with 12 bases in the middle. Germline CDR1 reads MGHRA; CDR2 reads YSYEKL. CDR3 length equals 15 residues. CDR3 sequence reads: CASSQPGRRNTEAFF. DNA for the CDR3: TGCGCCAGCAGCCAGCCAGGACGGAGGAACACTGAAGCTTTCTTT.

The V gene is TRBV6-1, the J gene TRBJ1-2, with D tentatively TRBD1 (6 bases). The germline V and J ends were trimmed by 1 base and 7 bases, with 10 bases remaining between them. Per the germline V gene, CDR1 is MNHNS and CDR2 is SASEGT. The length of the CDR3 is 13 residues. DNA of the CDR3: TGTGCCAGCAGTGAAGGGGGGGCTGGTGGCTACACCTTC. It translates to CASSEGGAGGYTF.

The V call is TRBV14, the J call TRBJ2-3, with TRBD2 identical over 9 bases. V shed 2 bases and J 3 bases; nucleotides not matched to a gene: 6. Per germline, CDR1 SGHDN and CDR2 FVKESK. CDR3 length: 16 residues. This chain's CDR3 is CASSQISGSWTDTQYF. CDR3 DNA sequence: TGTGCCAGCAGCCAAATTAGCGGGAGCTGGACAGATACGCAGTATTTT.

In nucleotides, the CDR3 is TGTGCCAGCAGGCGACCAGGGGGTGGCACTGAAGCTTTCTTT. Translating it yields CASRRPGGGTEAFF. The chain combines TRBV6-5 with TRBJ1-1; 7 nucleotides line up with TRBD1. CDR3 length: 14 residues. Germline V CDR1 and CDR2: MNHEY, SVGAGI. After removal of 6 bases from V and 4 bases from J, the junction contained 8 bases not matched to a gene.

The CDR3 is CASSSRGRARETQYF. The CDR3 coding sequence is TGTGCCAGCAGCTCGAGAGGGAGGGCCCGGGAGACCCAGTACTTC. The chain recombines TRBV13 with TRBJ2-5; TRBD2 aligns across 7 bases. Germline CDR1 is PRHDT and CDR2 is FYEKMQ (reference sequence). J was trimmed by 5 bases and V by 4 bases; bases with no gene match: 10. This CDR3 has 15 amino acids.

The CDR3 sequence is CASSQQGPRTDTQYF. CDR3 coding DNA: TGCGCCAGCAGCCAACAGGGACCACGCACAGATACGCAGTATTTT. The rearrangement joins TRBV5-1 to TRBJ2-3; D perhaps matches TRBD1 (6 bases). Germline assignment: CDR1 SGHRS and CDR2 YFSETQ. Deletions cut 4 bases from V and 1 base from J, with 13 bases between. CDR3 length: 15 residues.

V gene TRBV25-1 combines with J gene TRBJ2-7; TRBD1 agrees at 8 bases. V lost 8 bases and J lost 4; bases outside the gene matches: 7. This CDR3 has 13 amino acids. Germline CDR1 reads MGHDK; CDR2 reads SYGVNS. The CDR3 nucleotides are TGTGCCAGCGGCTCAACAGGGGGGTACGAGCAGTACTTC. This gives the protein CASGSTGGYEQYF.

This clone showed up just once. This chain links TRBV6-6 with TRBJ1-6; TRBD1 matches at 7 bases. The V and J ends lost 2 bases and 6 bases, in that order; junction bases with no gene match: 4. From germline, CDR1 is MNHNY and CDR2 SVGAGI (reference sequence). The CDR3 totals 15 residues. CDR3 sequence (DNA): TGTGCCAGCAGTTACGGGTCAGGGGGTAATTCACCCCTCCACTTT. It translates to CASSYGSGGNSPLHF.

The rearrangement uses TRBV5-4 and TRBJ2-3; TRBD2 aligns across 8 bases. Unmatched junction bases numbered 2, after V lost 0 bases and J lost 2 bases. The germline CDR1 and CDR2 sequences are SGHNT and YYREEE (reference sequence). This CDR3 region has 15 residues. The CDR3 DNA follows: TGTGCCAGCAGCTTGGGCGGGGGGAACACAGATACGCAGTATTTT. The encoded protein is CASSLGGGNTDTQYF.